A selection of T cell receptor beta chains follows, all from one sample in a study of T cell repertoires in cytomegalovirus infection. Antigen specificity for these receptors is unknown. TCRdb processed the reads anew with MiXCR; each CDR3 protein has one entry. The table records about 920,000 distinct CDR3 sequences, roughly 31% of them present only once. The sequenced sample was cultured CD8+ T cells from PBMCs, obtained from culture after CMV antigen stimulation. These receptors were taken from a human donor in good health (CMV status not recorded). Some clones in this sample may be carry-over from other donors' samples. Both conserved end residues are part of each CDR3. Fields, in order: J gene, V gene, D gene, clone size, CDR3 DNA, CDR3 protein. D genes are given only for firm matches. Clone sizes are given selectively: once, few, many, or a class where the clone is expanded.

j_call: TRBJ1-5; v_call: TRBV12-3/TRBV12-4; d_call: -; clone_size: -; cdr3_nt: TGTGCCAGCAGCGAGGGGGGGTTGGTAGCCCAGCATTTT; cdr3_aa: CASSEGGLVAQHF
j_call: TRBJ1-1; v_call: TRBV6-1; d_call: TRBD1; clone_size: many; cdr3_nt: TGTGCCAGCAGTGAGGGACAGGGGGCGTGGAGCACTGAAGCTTTCTTT; cdr3_aa: CASSEGQGAWSTEAFF
j_call: TRBJ1-6; v_call: TRBV15; d_call: -; clone_size: -; cdr3_nt: TGTGCCACCAGCAGAGAGCCGGAAAGCTCCTATAATTCACCCCTCCACTTT; cdr3_aa: CATSREPESSYNSPLHF
j_call: TRBJ2-2; v_call: TRBV4-3; d_call: -; clone_size: few; cdr3_nt: TGCGCCAGCAGCCAAGATCGGGCCCGAGTAGCCTCGAACACCGGGGAGCTGTTTTTT; cdr3_aa: CASSQDRARVASNTGELFF
j_call: TRBJ2-3; v_call: TRBV4-1; d_call: -; clone_size: once; cdr3_nt: TGCGCCAGCAGCCAAGATATTGGGTCTCGGGGAGATACGCAGTATTTT; cdr3_aa: CASSQDIGSRGDTQYF
j_call: TRBJ2-1; v_call: TRBV7-8; d_call: -; clone_size: many; cdr3_nt: TGTGCCAGCACCCCTCGTGGGGGCATTCTAAACAATGAGCAGTTCTTC; cdr3_aa: CASTPRGGILNNEQFF
j_call: TRBJ1-2; v_call: TRBV6-1; d_call: -; clone_size: -; cdr3_nt: TGTGCCAGCAGTATGAGAACCTTCCAGGGTCGTGATGGCTACACCTTC; cdr3_aa: CASSMRTFQGRDGYTF
j_call: TRBJ2-7; v_call: TRBV4-1; d_call: -; clone_size: few; cdr3_nt: TGCGCCAGCAGCCAAGAAAAGGGCTTCTCCTACGAGCAGTACTTC; cdr3_aa: CASSQEKGFSYEQYF
j_call: TRBJ1-1; v_call: TRBV5-1; d_call: -; clone_size: -; cdr3_nt: TGCGCCAGCAGCTTGCCCAGGCACACTGAAGCTTTCTTT; cdr3_aa: CASSLPRHTEAFF
j_call: TRBJ1-5; v_call: TRBV7-9; d_call: -; clone_size: many; cdr3_nt: TGTGCCAGCAGCCTGGGAGGGGAGCCCCAGCATTTT; cdr3_aa: CASSLGGEPQHF
j_call: TRBJ2-1; v_call: TRBV7-8; d_call: -; clone_size: many; cdr3_nt: TGTGCCAGCACCTCCTCGGATGGTGTCTCCTACAATGAGCAGTTCTTC; cdr3_aa: CASTSSDGVSYNEQFF
j_call: TRBJ1-1; v_call: TRBV27; d_call: -; clone_size: few; cdr3_nt: TGTGCCAGCAGTCTAACGGGACCAAGGGTAGGTCCTGAAGCTTTCTTT; cdr3_aa: CASSLTGPRVGPEAFF
j_call: TRBJ1-2; v_call: TRBV4-3; d_call: TRBD1; clone_size: few; cdr3_nt: TGCGCCAGCAGCCGGTCGACAGGGAACTATGGCTACACCTTC; cdr3_aa: CASSRSTGNYGYTF
j_call: TRBJ2-5; v_call: TRBV9; d_call: TRBD2; clone_size: many; cdr3_nt: TGTGCCAGCAGCTTACTGAGGACTAGCGATGGAGAGACCCAGTACTTC; cdr3_aa: CASSLLRTSDGETQYF
j_call: TRBJ2-2; v_call: TRBV6-1; d_call: -; clone_size: -; cdr3_nt: TGTGCCAGCAGTGAAGTCTACAGGGACGGGTTCGGGGAGCTGTTTTTT; cdr3_aa: CASSEVYRDGFGELFF
j_call: TRBJ1-2; v_call: TRBV12-3/TRBV12-4; d_call: -; clone_size: -; cdr3_nt: TGTGCCAGCAGTTCGGACAGTCCTGTCTTCTATGGCTACACCTTC; cdr3_aa: CASSSDSPVFYGYTF
j_call: TRBJ2-7; v_call: TRBV12-3/TRBV12-4; d_call: TRBD1; clone_size: few; cdr3_nt: TGTGCCAGCAGCCTGGGACAGGCATTGTACGAGCAGTACTTC; cdr3_aa: CASSLGQALYEQYF
j_call: TRBJ2-1; v_call: TRBV4-2; d_call: -; clone_size: few; cdr3_nt: TGTGCCAGCAGCCAAGGGAGGGCGGAGTACAATGAGCAGTTCTTC; cdr3_aa: CASSQGRAEYNEQFF
j_call: TRBJ1-6; v_call: TRBV14; d_call: -; clone_size: -; cdr3_nt: TGTGCCAGCAGCCAAGAGCCCCGCTCCTATAATTCACCCCTCCACTTT; cdr3_aa: CASSQEPRSYNSPLHF
j_call: TRBJ2-3; v_call: TRBV7-6; d_call: -; clone_size: many; cdr3_nt: TGTGCCAGCAGCTCACCGGGACTTGTGACAGATACGCAGTATTTT; cdr3_aa: CASSSPGLVTDTQYF
j_call: TRBJ2-4; v_call: TRBV28; d_call: TRBD2; clone_size: -; cdr3_nt: TGTGCCAGCACCGGGACTAGCGGGTCTGTTTGGGAAAGGTACTTC; cdr3_aa: CASTGTSGSVWERYF
j_call: TRBJ2-2; v_call: TRBV10-3; d_call: -; clone_size: few; cdr3_nt: TGTGCCATCTGGCGAACCGGGGAGCTGTTTTTT; cdr3_aa: CAIWRTGELFF
j_call: TRBJ2-5; v_call: TRBV6-6; d_call: -; clone_size: -; cdr3_nt: TGTGCCAGCAGTTACACTCCTGGACGTATCCAAGAGACCCAGTACTTC; cdr3_aa: CASSYTPGRIQETQYF
j_call: TRBJ1-5; v_call: TRBV7-8; d_call: -; clone_size: few; cdr3_nt: TGTGCCAGCAGCTTAGATGCCGGGCCGAGCAATCAGCCCCAGCATTTT; cdr3_aa: CASSLDAGPSNQPQHF
j_call: TRBJ1-1; v_call: TRBV7-8; d_call: TRBD1; clone_size: many; cdr3_nt: TGTGCCAGCAGCCAAAGAGGAGCAGGGGGCGGGAACACTGAAGCTTTCTTT; cdr3_aa: CASSQRGAGGGNTEAFF
j_call: TRBJ2-5; v_call: TRBV6-8; d_call: -; clone_size: -; cdr3_nt: TGTGCCAGCAGTTACACAACTTTCGAGGAGACCCAGTACTTC; cdr3_aa: CASSYTTFEETQYF
j_call: TRBJ2-3; v_call: TRBV5-4; d_call: TRBD2; clone_size: -; cdr3_nt: TGTGCCAGCAGCTTGGCCAGCGGGGGGGCACCAGATACGCAGTATTTT; cdr3_aa: CASSLASGGAPDTQYF
j_call: TRBJ2-1; v_call: TRBV4-1; d_call: -; clone_size: -; cdr3_nt: TGTGCCAGCAGCCAAGATGGGATAGCGGCTTCCTCCTACAATGAGCAGTTCTTC; cdr3_aa: CASSQDGIAASSYNEQFF
j_call: TRBJ1-2; v_call: TRBV7-2; d_call: -; clone_size: -; cdr3_nt: TGTGCCAGTTACCAGGGCGGTGGCTACACCTTC; cdr3_aa: CASYQGGGYTF
j_call: TRBJ2-2; v_call: TRBV6-5; d_call: -; clone_size: few; cdr3_nt: TGTGCCAGCAGTTACTTACAAGGAATGGCTGGGGAGCTGTTTTTT; cdr3_aa: CASSYLQGMAGELFF
j_call: TRBJ1-4; v_call: TRBV15; d_call: TRBD1; clone_size: -; cdr3_nt: TGTGCCACCAGCCCTCTAGGAAGGGACAGGGATGAAAAACTGTTTTTT; cdr3_aa: CATSPLGRDRDEKLFF
j_call: TRBJ2-5; v_call: TRBV2; d_call: -; clone_size: few; cdr3_nt: TGTGCCAGCAGGACCCTTGGCGGGGAGACCCAGTACTTC; cdr3_aa: CASRTLGGETQYF
j_call: TRBJ1-1; v_call: TRBV6-1; d_call: -; clone_size: few; cdr3_nt: TGTGCCAGCGCTGCCCCACGCCTGAACACTGAAGCTTTCTTT; cdr3_aa: CASAAPRLNTEAFF
j_call: TRBJ1-5; v_call: TRBV7-6; d_call: -; clone_size: -; cdr3_nt: TGTGCCAGCAGCTTGGACGAGGGGGATCAGCCCCAGCATTTT; cdr3_aa: CASSLDEGDQPQHF
j_call: TRBJ1-1; v_call: TRBV7-9; d_call: -; clone_size: -; cdr3_nt: TGTGCCAGCAGCTTGGGGGCTCCCGTCGGACAGCTCACCGTGAGGGAAGCTTTCTTT; cdr3_aa: CASSLGAPVGQLTVREAFF
j_call: TRBJ2-2; v_call: TRBV4-1; d_call: -; clone_size: -; cdr3_nt: TGCGCCAGCAGCCCGACTGATCGGGCCGGGGAGCTGTTTTTT; cdr3_aa: CASSPTDRAGELFF
j_call: TRBJ1-1; v_call: TRBV14; d_call: -; clone_size: -; cdr3_nt: TGTGCCAGCAGCCCCCTTGTCTGGGACACTGAAGCTTTCTTT; cdr3_aa: CASSPLVWDTEAFF